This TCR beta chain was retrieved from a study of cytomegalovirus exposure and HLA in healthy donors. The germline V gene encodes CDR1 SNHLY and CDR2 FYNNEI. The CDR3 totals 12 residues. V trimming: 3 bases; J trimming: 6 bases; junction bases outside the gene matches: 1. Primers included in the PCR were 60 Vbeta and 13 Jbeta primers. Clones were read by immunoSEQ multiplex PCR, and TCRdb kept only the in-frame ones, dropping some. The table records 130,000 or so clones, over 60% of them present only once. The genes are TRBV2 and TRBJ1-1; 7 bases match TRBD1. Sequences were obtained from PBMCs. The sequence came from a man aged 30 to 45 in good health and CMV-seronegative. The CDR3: CASSEDRPEAFF. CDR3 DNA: TGTGCCAGCAGTGAGGACAGGCCTGAAGCTTTCTTT.